This T cell receptor (beta chain) was profiled in a study of esophageal squamous cell carcinoma under preoperative chemotherapy. Regarding time point: after preoperative PTX-NDP chemotherapy. Study findings and constraints: Peripheral T cells showed a significant TCR diversity increase after chemotherapy, unlike tumor-infiltrating lymphocytes.

This clonotype showed up many times. Its antigen is undetermined. MiXCR, applied by TCRdb to the PCR reads, yields one record per CDR3 protein. The sample lists about 32,000 distinct CDR3 sequences, around 49% occurring once. The sample here was taken from a patient given preoperative chemotherapy. The TCR was taken from a human donor with esophageal squamous cell carcinoma. The donor label of this sample is uncertain.

CDR3 region: CASRSYRVRDKKLFF. CDR3 coding DNA: TGTGCCAGCAGATCGTACAGGGTTAGAGACAAAAAACTGTTTTTT. The rearrangement uses TRBV6-1 and TRBJ1-4; tentative D call: TRBD1 (6 bases). The length of the CDR3 is 15 residues. V gave up 6 bases and J gave up 9 bases, with 20 bases separating them. Germline V gene data show CDR1 as MNHNS and CDR2 as SASEGT.